Many counts were recorded for the clone carrying this T cell receptor beta chain. Its target is unknown. From the RT-PCR reads, TCRdb called clonotypes with MiXCR, one entry per CDR3 protein. The sample contains about 520,000 distinct CDR3 sequences, roughly 7.6% of which appear only once. These data belong to a study of response to subunit inactivated influenza vaccine. Study-level points and caveats: Every seasonal influenza vaccination brings in few new T cells, the authors suggested.

With V trimmed by 3 bases and J by 7 bases, 11 bases remained unmatched. There are 16 residues in the CDR3. Specimen: PBMCs from blood, collected less than 30 months after vaccination. This chain joins TRBV12-3 or TRBV12-4 and TRBJ2-1, with TRBD2 identical over 8 bases. This clonotype was obtained from a man in his fifties or sixties who received an inactivated influenza vaccine. CDR3 nucleotides: TGTGCCAGCAGTTTCCTAAGCGGGAGTGGGGAAAATGAGCAGTTCTTC. It translates to CASSFLSGSGENEQFF.